The clone carrying this T cell receptor beta chain showed up many times. Its antigen is still unknown. The source of the sample is a study of neurological immune-mediated disorders. V was clipped by 3 bases and J by 0 bases, with 12 bases between them. Germline CDR1 reads DFQATT; CDR2 reads SNEGSKA (reference sequence). The length of the CDR3 is 14 residues. The unsorted libraries were made from 2 million PBMCs kept at -80 C. The cDNA was generated through 5'RACE incorporating 10-nucleotide random UMIs. TCRdb analysed the 5' RACE reads with MiXCR anew, one entry per CDR3 protein. Of 45,000 or so distinct CDR3 sequences listed, approximately 3% were seen once; the top ten hold approximately 16%. General study findings and limits: The study phylogenetically grouped the repertoires of 18 of 34 multiple sclerosis patients into one related-CDR3 cluster, a possible signature. The expanded clones of different subjects shared no CDR3 amino acid sequences (suggesting private repertoires in all groups).

This clonotype was sampled from a woman in her forties or fifties with multiple sclerosis. Sequenced sample: PBMCs. This chain joins TRBV20-1 and TRBJ2-7; D is undetermined. CDR3 protein: CSASGARASYEQYF. In nucleotides, the CDR3 is TGCAGTGCTAGTGGCGCAAGGGCCTCCTACGAGCAGTACTTC.